These 13 T cell receptor beta chains came from one sample sequenced in a study of cytomegalovirus exposure and HLA in healthy donors (dated by TCRdb to the late 2010s). The receptor library was made with the immunoSEQ multiplex PCR assay. A mixture of 60 forward primers for TCR Vbeta segments and 13 reverse primers for TCR Jbeta segments was used in the multiplex PCR. TCRdb obtained this table from immuneACCESS and retained in-frame rearrangements with V and J assigned. These tables miss some clones; where compared with another copy, unresolved V genes account for less than half of the shortfall, and the remainder is unexplained. This sample gives 150,000 or so clones in total; 73% of them show up just once. In total, the top ten clones hold 1.6% of the sample. The sample consisted of PBMCs. The source of these receptors is a woman between 18 and 29 years old in good health and CMV-seronegative.

The chain links TRBV4-2 to TRBJ1-1; D may be TRBD1 (6 bases). This CDR3 has 15 amino acids. V lost 0 bases and J lost 1, with 9 bases in between. Germline values: CDR1 LGHNA, CDR2 YNFKEQ. This CDR3 is CASSQEGRGNTEAFF. The CDR3 region has the DNA TGTGCCAGCAGCCAAGAGGGCAGGGGGAACACTGAAGCTTTCTTT.

The chain joins TRBV28 to TRBJ1-1; D is possibly TRBD1 (6 bases). The V gene lost 7 bases and the J gene lost 0 bases, with 12 bases spanning the gap. Germline CDR1 and CDR2: MDHEN and SYDVKM. The CDR3 extends over 14 amino acids. Here the CDR3 DNA reads TGTGCCAGCACCCCCGCAGGGGTGAACACTGAAGCTTTCTTT. Its translation: CASTPAGVNTEAFF.

The rearrangement uses TRBV6-6 and TRBJ2-7, with 8 bases identical to TRBD2. Germline CDR1 is MNHNY and CDR2 is SVGAGI (reference sequence). V was clipped by 2 bases and J by 2 bases; unmatched bases: 5. The CDR3 totals 15 residues. CDR3 amino acids: CASSYGGGQTYEQYF. CDR3 bases: TGTGCCAGCAGTTACGGCGGGGGGCAAACCTACGAGCAGTACTTC.

The V call is TRBV6-6, the J call TRBJ1-2; D remains unclear. V dropped 5 bases and J dropped 2 bases, with 9 bases sitting between them. The CDR3 covers 13 residues. The V gene's germline CDR1 is MNHNY and CDR2 SVGAGI (reference sequence). The CDR3 is CASSARSNYGYTF. The CDR3, as DNA: TGTGCCAGCAGTGCGAGGTCCAACTATGGCTACACCTTC.

A single count supports this clone. The V and J genes are TRBV7-9 and TRBJ1-4; 8 nucleotides agree with TRBD1. V trimming: 3 bases; J trimming: 5 bases; junction bases outside the gene matches: 5. The CDR3 is made up of 15 amino acids. Germline lookup yields CDR1 SEHNR and CDR2 FQNEAQ (reference sequence). The CDR3 spells CASSFPTGENEKLFF. For the CDR3, the DNA is TGTGCCAGCAGCTTCCCGACAGGGGAGAATGAAAAACTGTTTTTT.

This rearrangement joins TRBV5-1 to TRBJ1-1; D possibly corresponds to TRBD1 (5 bases). V dropped 5 bases and J dropped 4 bases, with 15 bases sitting between them. Germline CDR1 SGHRS, CDR2 YFSETQ. The length of the CDR3 is 14 residues. The CDR3 sequence is CASRGRGAGTEAFF. In DNA form, the CDR3 reads TGCGCCAGCAGAGGGAGGGGCGCGGGCACTGAAGCTTTCTTT.

The table lists this clone with a few counts. The CDR3 is CASSPLTGGPGNTIYF. The CDR3 region has the DNA TGTGCCAGCAGCCCCCTCACAGGGGGTCCCGGAAACACCATATATTTT. This chain uses TRBV6-6 with TRBJ1-3, with 8 bases that match TRBD1. The CDR3 extends over 16 amino acids. Germline values: CDR1 MNHNY, CDR2 SVGAGI (reference sequence). The junction had 11 bases not matched to a gene; V was cut back by 6 bases and J by 4 bases.

The V gene is TRBV6-1, the J gene TRBJ1-6; 7 bases agree with TRBD1. CDR3 length: 15 residues. Trimming removed 7 bases from V and 7 bases from J; junction bases left unmatched: 10. CDR1 MNHNS and CDR2 SASEGT come from the germline V gene. The CDR3 loop is CASIQMGTVNSPLHF. The CDR3 bases are TGTGCCAGCATTCAAATGGGGACAGTAAATTCACCCCTCCACTTT.

V gene TRBV11-3 combines with J gene TRBJ1-1; TRBD1 matches 9 bases. The germline V gene encodes CDR1 SGHNT and CDR2 YENEEA. This CDR3 is 15 amino acids long. After removal of 6 bases from V and 2 bases from J, the junction contained 7 bases not matched to a gene. The CDR3 protein is CASRKTGQGNTEAFF. As DNA, the CDR3 is TGTGCCAGCAGGAAAACGGGACAGGGAAACACTGAAGCTTTCTTT.

The rearrangement uses TRBV28 and TRBJ1-5, with 12 bases identical to TRBD1. CDR1 and CDR2 from the germline V gene are MDHEN and SYDVKM. The CDR3 contains 18 residues. V lost 3 bases, J lost 6 bases, and 12 bases stayed unmatched. DNA for the CDR3: TGTGCCAGCAGTTTTATCGGCTGGGACAGGGGGCTTACTCAGCCCCAGCATTTT. Encoded protein: CASSFIGWDRGLTQPQHF.

The gene calls are TRBV19 and TRBJ2-3, with unresolved D. V lost 0 bases to trimming and J lost 5 bases, with 6 bases between them. CDR1 and CDR2 (germline): LNHDA, SQIVND (reference sequence). The CDR3 covers 13 residues. Here the CDR3 reads CASSIDKQDTQYF. The DNA of the CDR3 is TGTGCCAGTAGTATAGACAAGCAAGATACGCAGTATTTT.

This clone was seen a handful of times. The genes are TRBV28 and TRBJ2-7, with 9 bases that match TRBD1. CDR1 and CDR2 (germline): MDHEN, SYDVKM. The ends lost 5 bases at V and 5 bases at J; junction bases unmatched: 10. This CDR3 comprises 15 residues. The CDR3 reads CASSAAGQGNNEQYF. DNA of the CDR3: TGTGCCAGCAGTGCCGCGGGACAGGGAAACAACGAGCAGTACTTC.

The gene calls are TRBV6-5 and TRBJ1-1; tentatively, D is TRBD1 (5 bases). Trimming took off 6 bases at V and 6 bases at J, with 17 bases between the two ends. Germline V gene lookup returns CDR1 MNHEY and CDR2 SVGAGI. The CDR3 consists of 14 residues. CDR3 sequence: CASRYTGGLPEAFF. The CDR3 region has the DNA TGTGCCAGCAGGTATACAGGAGGGTTGCCTGAAGCTTTCTTT.